This T cell receptor beta chain was profiled in a study of blood T cell repertoires in COVID-19. For the study at large: Sites across the United States, Italy and Spain contributed samples from acute and convalescent COVID-19.

The V segment lost 2 bases and the J segment 3 bases; nucleotides outside the gene matches: 6. From germline, CDR1 is GTSNPN and CDR2 SVGIG (reference sequence). There are 14 residues in the CDR3. The Seattle patients, enrolled during active infection, were followed longitudinally. The authors' processing: The assay estimated nucleated cells by amplifying reference gene primers. This table comes from immunoSEQ multiplex PCR, and its TCRdb copy is limited to in-frame clones, with some not included. For V, J and clone size, that table is used; D and trimming come from the DNA. Of fewer than 700,000 clones listed, roughly nine tenths were seen once; the top ten hold roughly 7.4%. Worth noting for this clone: This sample also contains other DNA sequences that code for the same CDR3.

The sample consisted of peripheral blood. This TCR was sampled from a woman aged 45-65 years with COVID-19, enrolled during active disease. J is TRBJ1-1 and V is TRBV30; TRBD1 aligns across 7 bases. CDR3 sequence reads: CAWSITGADTEAFF. CDR3 bases: TGTGCCTGGAGTATAACAGGGGCGGACACTGAAGCTTTCTTT.